These 19 T cell receptor beta chains share one sample of origin, sequenced in a study of cytomegalovirus exposure and HLA in healthy donors. Primers: 60 Vbeta forward and 13 Jbeta reverse. Clones were read by immunoSEQ multiplex PCR, and TCRdb kept only the in-frame ones, dropping some. The table records fewer than 90,000 clones, about three quarters of them present only once. The material sequenced was PBMCs. All receptors derive from a female donor in good health and CMV-seronegative.

This sequence joins TRBV7-9 and TRBJ2-1; D possibly corresponds to TRBD1 (6 bases). Germline CDR1 SEHNR, CDR2 FQNEAQ (reference sequence). CDR3 length: 14 amino acids. V lost 5 bases to trimming and J lost 5 bases, with 13 bases between them. The CDR3 loop reads CASSRAPGDNEQFF. Here the CDR3 DNA reads TGTGCCAGCAGCCGTGCCCCAGGGGACAATGAGCAGTTCTTC.

This sequence joins TRBV10-3 and TRBJ2-7; 10 bases agree with TRBD2. The J segment lost 0 bases and the V segment lost 0 bases, leaving 2 bases of the junction unmatched. Germline V gene lookup returns CDR1 ENHRY and CDR2 SYGVKD. The CDR3 loop spans 16 amino acids. The CDR3 spells CAISESGLAASYEQYF. In DNA, the CDR3 is TGTGCCATCAGTGAGTCAGGACTAGCGGCCTCCTACGAGCAGTACTTC.

As concerns this clone: Other DNA variants within this sample encode the same CDR3. This chain joins TRBV5-6 and TRBJ2-7, with TRBD1 identical over 7 bases. Germline V lookup: CDR1 SGHDT, CDR2 YYEEEE. With 0 bases clipped from V and 3 bases from J, the junction kept 3 bases outside the gene matches. There are 14 residues in the CDR3. The CDR3 is CASSLDRGGYEQYF. As DNA, the CDR3 is TGTGCCAGCAGCTTGGACAGGGGTGGCTACGAGCAGTACTTC. The variable domain in full, with the rest retrieved from reference TRBV5-6 and TRBJ2-7, is DAGVTQSPTHLIKTRGQQVTLRCSPKSGHDTVSWYQQALGQGPQFIFQYYEEEERQRGNFPDRFSGHQFPNYSSELNVNALLLGDSALYLCASSLDRGGYEQYFGPGTRLTVT.

The chain combines TRBV2 with TRBJ2-1; the match to TRBD2 covers 10 bases. CDR1 and CDR2 from the germline V gene are SNHLY and FYNNEI. With 6 bases clipped from V and 7 bases from J, the junction kept 12 bases outside the gene matches. The CDR3 has 16 residues. DNA of the CDR3: TGTGCCAGCAGCGCATTGAGCGGGGGGGCGGAAAATGAGCAGTTCTTC. This encodes CASSALSGGAENEQFF.

V is TRBV30 and J is TRBJ1-2, with D perhaps matching TRBD1 (5 bases). Germline V gives CDR1 GTSNPN, CDR2 SVGIG (reference sequence). This CDR3 is built from 12 residues. The V end was cut by 2 bases, the J end by 8 bases, with 12 bases between. The CDR3 region is CAWSLTQGGYTF. The CDR3 nucleotides read TGTGCCTGGAGTCTGACTCAGGGAGGCTACACCTTC. The full variable domain, rest sourced from reference TRBV30 and TRBJ1-2, is SQTIHQWPATLVQPVGSPLSLECTVEGTSNPNLYWYRQAAGRGLQLLFYSVGIGQISSEVPQNLSASRPQDRQFILSSKKLLLSDSGFYLCAWSLTQGGYTFGSGTRLTVV.

This clone appeared once. V gene TRBV19 combines with J gene TRBJ2-7, with 11 bases lining up with TRBD2. This CDR3 comprises 14 residues. With V trimmed by 5 bases and J by 3 bases, 3 bases remained unmatched. CDR1 and CDR2 from the germline V gene are LNHDA and SQIVND (reference sequence). CDR3 nucleotide sequence: TGTGCCAGTAGTGTAGCGGGAGGGGACTACGAGCAGTACTTC. Amino acid sequence: CASSVAGGDYEQYF.

The chain joins TRBV2 to TRBJ1-2; D is unresolved. V was trimmed by 1 base and J by 5 bases, leaving 8 bases between them. Germline CDR1 reads SNHLY; CDR2 reads FYNNEI. The CDR3 loop spans 13 amino acids. The CDR3 reads CASSEGERYGYTF. Written as DNA, the CDR3 is TGTGCCAGCAGTGAAGGGGAGAGATATGGCTACACCTTC.

This rearrangement joins TRBV2 to TRBJ2-5; D might be TRBD2 (5 bases). The tail of the sequence fits TRBJ2-7 better, so the J call may be wrong. This CDR3 spans 14 amino acids. Germline CDR1 and CDR2: SNHLY and FYNNEI. CDR3 nucleotide sequence: TGTGCCAGCAGTACGGGATACCACTCCTACGAGCAGTACTTC. It codes for CASSTGYHSYEQYF.

V is TRBV15 and J is TRBJ2-7, with a tentative D call TRBD1 (5 bases). Trimming removed 0 bases at V and 3 bases at J, with 9 bases between. Germline values: CDR1 LNHNV, CDR2 YYDKDF (reference sequence). CDR3 length equals 14 residues. In nucleotides, the CDR3 is TGTGCCACCAGCAGAGAAGGGGTTGGCTACGAGCAGTACTTC. This sequence encodes CATSREGVGYEQYF.

This sequence joins TRBV9 and TRBJ2-7; the match to TRBD2 covers 8 bases. The CDR3 totals 18 residues. CDR1 is SGDLS, CDR2 YYNGEE, per germline. The V segment lost 4 bases and the J segment 4 bases; nucleotides outside the gene matches: 19. CDR3 bases: TGTGCCAGCAGCCCAAGAGTCGGGACGAGCGGGGGTGTGTACGAGCAGTACTTC. Protein sequence: CASSPRVGTSGGVYEQYF.

The CDR3: CASSLKGTGNTIYF. CDR3 sequence (DNA): TGTGCCAGTAGTCTGAAGGGGACTGGAAACACCATATATTTT. This chain connects TRBV19 to TRBJ1-3, with D possibly being TRBD1 (5 bases). Looked up from germline, CDR1 is LNHDA and CDR2 is SQIVND (reference sequence). The CDR3 sequence is 14 residues long. The V end lost 5 bases, the J end lost 2 bases, and 10 bases lay between the germline ends.

The CDR3 region has the DNA TGCGCCAGCAGCTCGGGACAGCCAGACACAGATACGCAGTATTTT. Translation: CASSSGQPDTDTQYF. The chain has TRBV5-1 and TRBJ2-3; 7 nucleotides agree with TRBD1. This CDR3 spans 15 amino acids. Germline lookup yields CDR1 SGHRS and CDR2 YFSETQ. The V and J ends lost 3 bases and 2 bases, in that order; junction bases with no gene match: 6.

This sequence joins TRBV7-2 and TRBJ1-5; possibly TRBD1 for D (5 bases). Germline-derived CDR1 and CDR2 are SGHTA and FQGNSA. V lost 5 bases to trimming and J lost 7 bases, with 15 bases between them. The CDR3 is 14 amino acids. The CDR3 region is CASSQSGGQQPQHF. CDR3 nucleotides: TGTGCCAGCAGCCAAAGCGGGGGTCAACAGCCCCAGCATTTT. Full variable domain (missing parts from reference TRBV7-2 and TRBJ1-5): GAGVSQSPSNKVTEKGKDVELRCDPISGHTALYWYRQSLGQGLEFLIYFQGNSAPDKSGLPSDRFSAERTGGSVSTLTIQRTQQEDSAVYLCASSQSGGQQPQHFGDGTRLSIL.

V and J are TRBV7-2 and TRBJ2-7; 7 nucleotides align to TRBD1. Per germline, CDR1 SGHTA and CDR2 FQGNSA. The CDR3 loop spans 13 amino acids. The V gene end was trimmed by 4 bases and the J gene end by 2 bases; junction bases not matched to a gene: 2. DNA of the CDR3: TGTGCCAGCAGCTCGGGACAGCCCTACGAGCAGTACTTC. Protein sequence: CASSSGQPYEQYF.

The rearrangement links TRBV5-1 to TRBJ2-5; a possible D gene is TRBD1 (6 bases). The V gene lost 4 bases and the J gene lost 2 bases, with 12 bases spanning the gap. CDR3 length: 14 amino acids. From germline, CDR1 is SGHRS and CDR2 YFSETQ. CDR3 sequence: CASSARTDQETQYF. The CDR3 nucleotides read TGCGCCAGCAGCGCCCGGACAGATCAAGAGACCCAGTACTTC.

The chain carries TRBV28 and TRBJ1-1; 8 bases align to TRBD1. The germline V gene encodes CDR1 MDHEN and CDR2 SYDVKM. CDR3 size: 14 residues. Trimming removed 6 bases from V and 3 bases from J; junction bases left unmatched: 6. CDR3 sequence: CASSPGGLDTEAFF. CDR3 nucleotide sequence: TGTGCCAGCAGCCCAGGGGGCCTGGACACTGAAGCTTTCTTT.

V usage is TRBV7-2 and J usage is TRBJ2-1; TRBD2 matches at 7 bases. The CDR3 extends over 13 amino acids. V shed 5 bases, J shed 6 bases, and the junction held 4 bases outside the gene matches. From germline, CDR1 is SGHTA and CDR2 FQGNSA. The DNA for the CDR3 is TGTGCCAGCAGCGACGGGGGGAGCAATGAGCAGTTCTTC. Protein: CASSDGGSNEQFF.

The CDR3 bases are TGCAGCGTGGTTAAAGCGGGGGGCCCCCAATCGCAGTATTTT. Protein product: CSVVKAGGPQSQYF. The chain recombines TRBV29-1 with TRBJ2-3; 9 nucleotides match TRBD2. Trimming at V came to 6 bases and at J to 10 bases, leaving 14 bases not matched to a gene. Germline V gene sequence: CDR1 SQVTM, CDR2 ANQGSEA. This CDR3 region has 14 residues.

This clone has more than one count but fewer than ten. The V call is TRBV30, the J call TRBJ2-5; D possibly corresponds to TRBD1 (5 bases). The DNA end lines up better with TRBJ2-7; the J call may be wrong. The CDR3 length is 12 residues. From germline, CDR1 is GTSNPN and CDR2 SVGIG (reference sequence). The CDR3 DNA is TGTGCCTGGAGCCCAGGGATCTACGAGCAGTACTTC. It specifies CAWSPGIYEQYF.